This note documents a single T cell receptor (beta chain) sequence. This table comes from immunoSEQ multiplex PCR, and its TCRdb copy is limited to in-frame clones, with some not included. The sample holds 80,000 to 100,000 clones; 87% are singletons and the top ten take around a tenth. The record originates from a study of T cell responses to AZD1222 COVID-19 vaccine. The CDR3 has 14 residues. The V end lost 4 bases, the J end lost 7 bases, and 17 bases lay between the germline ends. Germline V gene lookup returns CDR1 SGHKS and CDR2 YYEKEE (reference sequence). The sequencing here drew on peripheral blood, taken 28 days after the second AZD1222 dose. The sequence was obtained from an adult who received the AZD1222 COVID-19 vaccine. The rearrangement links TRBV5-5 to TRBJ1-1; possible D gene TRBD1, 6 bases. The CDR3 is CASSITGFSFEAFF. The CDR3 DNA reads as TGTGCCAGCAGCATAACAGGGTTTAGCTTTGAAGCTTTCTTT.